This T cell receptor beta chain was recorded in a study of T cells after yellow fever vaccination. General study results and limits: Reappearance after the booster was observed for most primary-vaccination clones (about 97% CD4, approximately 90% CD8). It was a weaker secondary response, yet one that peaked faster, at day 5 versus 15.

TCRdb itself ran the 5' RACE reads through MiXCR, one entry per CDR3 protein. The table lists about 150,000 distinct CDR3 sequences, less than 8.5% of them singletons. Ten or more counts support this clonotype. The antigen remains undetermined. Germline CDR1 and CDR2: SEHNR and FQNEAQ (reference sequence). The CDR3 consists of 11 residues. The V end lost 4 bases, the J end lost 6 bases, and 7 bases lay between the germline ends. This TCR was recovered from a man aged 25-45 years who received the YFV17D yellow fever vaccine. The chain employs TRBV7-9 and TRBJ2-7; the D gene is possibly TRBD1 (5 bases). Source: CD4+ T cells sorted from PBMCs, taken 10 days after the yellow fever booster vaccination. CDR3 residues: CASSSGFEQYF. The CDR3 DNA reads as TGTGCCAGCAGCTCAGGGTTCGAGCAGTACTTC. Looking up the rest from reference TRBV7-9 and TRBJ2-7 gives the full variable domain: DTGVSQNPRHKITKRGQNVTFRCDPISEHNRLYWYRQTLGQGPEFLTYFQNEAQLEKSRLLSDRFSAERPKGSFSTLEIQRTEQGDSAMYLCASSSGFEQYFGPGTRLTVT.